A single sample is the source of the 14 T cell receptor beta chains below, sequenced in a study of cytomegalovirus exposure and HLA in healthy donors. In the PCR, 60 Vbeta and 13 Jbeta primers were used. Sequencing used immunoSEQ multiplex PCR; TCRdb keeps in-frame clones, though not all of them. The data show about 270,000 clones, about 66% seen once. Sequencing was done on a sample of PBMCs. These TCRs come from a female donor in good health and CMV-seronegative.

The chain recombines TRBV18 with TRBJ1-4, with 7 bases fitting TRBD1. CDR1 and CDR2 (germline): KGHSH, LQKENI. J was trimmed by 8 bases and V by 6 bases; bases with no gene match: 9. The CDR3 is 14 amino acids. CDR3 region: CASSETGKDEKLFF. CDR3 bases: TGTGCCAGCTCCGAGACAGGGAAGGACGAAAAACTGTTTTTT. Drawing the rest from reference TRBV18 and TRBJ1-4, the complete variable domain is NAGVMQNPRHLVRRRGQEARLRCSPMKGHSHVYWYRQLPEEGLKFMVYLQKENIIDESGMPKERFSAEFPKEGPSILRIQQVVRGDSAAYFCASSETGKDEKLFFGSGTQLSVL.

The chain employs TRBV9 and TRBJ2-1; TRBD1 might be the D (6 bases). The CDR3 has 17 amino acids. The V gene lost 4 bases and the J gene lost 2 bases, with 19 bases spanning the gap. CDR1 and CDR2 (germline): SGDLS, YYNGEE. In DNA form, the CDR3 reads TGTGCCAGCAGCACGCGGGCGGAGACAGGAGCCTACAATGAGCAGTTCTTC. The encoded protein is CASSTRAETGAYNEQFF.

This CDR3 is CASSFTRDTQYF. CDR3 nucleotides: TGCGCCAGCAGCTTTACCCGGGATACGCAGTATTTT. The chain is built from TRBV4-1 and TRBJ2-3; D not resolved. This CDR3 is built from 12 residues. Trimming shortened V by 5 bases and J by 6 bases, and 9 bases separated the two germline ends. The V gene's germline CDR1 is MGHRA and CDR2 YSYEKL.

A few counts support this clone. The CDR3 reads CASSLGAGSTEAFF. Written as DNA, the CDR3 is TGCGCCAGCAGCTTGGGGGCAGGGTCCACTGAAGCTTTCTTT. The genes are TRBV5-1 and TRBJ1-1; D is perhaps TRBD1 (5 bases). Trimming removed 0 bases from V and 4 bases from J, with 10 bases in between. CDR1 is SGHRS, CDR2 YFSETQ, per germline. The CDR3 runs to 14 residues.

This clone was observed a handful of times. J is TRBJ1-2 and V is TRBV19; maybe TRBD1 (6 bases). V was clipped by 6 bases and J by 2 bases, with 19 bases between them. The CDR3 has 16 amino acids. Germline CDR1 is LNHDA and CDR2 is SQIVND (reference sequence). CDR3 protein: CASSLPWGGLNYGYTF. The CDR3 region has the DNA TGTGCCAGTAGCCTCCCGTGGGGGGGCCTAAACTATGGCTACACCTTC.

This chain connects TRBV10-1 to TRBJ2-1, with TRBD2 identical over 15 bases. V was clipped by 3 bases and J by 10 bases; unmatched bases: 13. This CDR3 spans 18 amino acids. Germline values: CDR1 WNHNN, CDR2 SYGVQD (reference sequence). The chain's CDR3 is CASSDLGLAGGADREQFF. The CDR3 DNA follows: TGCGCCAGCAGTGATCTTGGACTAGCGGGAGGGGCCGACCGGGAGCAGTTCTTC.

The rearrangement uses TRBV2 and TRBJ1-1; 9 positions agree with TRBD1. In germline, CDR1 is SNHLY, CDR2 FYNNEI. V was clipped by 6 bases and J by 1 base; unmatched bases: 6. The CDR3 has 15 residues. DNA of the CDR3: TGTGCCAGCAGAAGACAGGGGGTTTCGAACACTGAAGCTTTCTTT. It encodes CASRRQGVSNTEAFF.

The rearrangement joins TRBV7-9 to TRBJ2-7, with 7 bases fitting TRBD2. V was clipped by 4 bases and J by 2 bases; unmatched bases: 8. CDR1 is SEHNR and CDR2 is FQNEAQ in the germline V gene (reference sequence). The CDR3 contains 15 residues. CDR3 protein: CASSSSGIGPYEQYF. CDR3 DNA: TGTGCCAGCAGCTCAAGCGGGATTGGCCCCTACGAGCAGTACTTC.

The J gene is TRBJ2-5, the V gene TRBV23-1; D possibly corresponds to TRBD2 (5 bases). TRBV23-1 is an ORF, and what it does is uncertain. Trimming stripped 10 bases from V and 3 bases from J, with 15 bases between. The CDR3 extends over 13 amino acids. The CDR3 nucleotides are TGCGCCAAACACCTCTGGCGGGAAGAGACCCAGTACTTC. Amino acid sequence: CAKHLWREETQYF.

This chain connects TRBV27 to TRBJ2-3; 7 bases line up with TRBD2. V lost 5 bases to trimming and J lost 1 base; unmatched junction nucleotides: 12. Germline V gene data show CDR1 as MNHEY and CDR2 as SMNVEV (reference sequence). This CDR3 comprises 17 residues. The CDR3: CASSQPTTSVGTDTQYF. CDR3 DNA: TGTGCCAGCAGTCAGCCCACCACTAGCGTGGGCACAGATACGCAGTATTTT.

This clone showed up just a few times. The chain combines TRBV28 with TRBJ2-5; D ambiguous. The CDR3 has 12 residues. V dropped 7 bases and J dropped 5 bases, with 11 bases sitting between them. Germline V lookup: CDR1 MDHEN, CDR2 SYDVKM. CDR3 bases: TGTGCCAGCACTTCGCTCAGGGAGACCCAGTACTTC. Residues: CASTSLRETQYF.

This clone was counted only a few times. V and J are TRBV28 and TRBJ1-5; D perhaps matches TRBD1 (5 bases). The germline V gene has CDR1 MDHEN and CDR2 SYDVKM. V lost 8 bases, J lost 6 bases, and 14 bases lay in between. The CDR3 runs 13 residues. CDR3 sequence (DNA): TGTGCCAGCTCGGGGGGGAATGGTCAGCCCCAGCATTTT. Its translation is CASSGGNGQPQHF.

The CDR3 is CASSLRRESTYEQYF. CDR3 coding DNA: TGTGCCAGCAGCCTCCGAAGGGAGTCGACCTACGAGCAGTACTTC. This chain joins TRBV7-8 and TRBJ2-5; a possible D gene is TRBD2 (5 bases). The end of the DNA fits TRBJ2-7 better, so the J call may be wrong. Germline CDR1 is SGHVS and CDR2 is FQNEAQ. The CDR3 runs to 15 residues.

The chain joins TRBV7-9 to TRBJ1-2; D possibly corresponds to TRBD1 (5 bases). The length of the CDR3 is 13 residues. Germline V gene data show CDR1 as SEHNR and CDR2 as FQNEAQ (reference sequence). Trimming stripped 5 bases from V and 8 bases from J, with 15 bases between. CDR3 coding DNA: TGTGCCAGCAGCCAACTCCAGGGTAACGGCTACACCTTC. Its protein product is CASSQLQGNGYTF.